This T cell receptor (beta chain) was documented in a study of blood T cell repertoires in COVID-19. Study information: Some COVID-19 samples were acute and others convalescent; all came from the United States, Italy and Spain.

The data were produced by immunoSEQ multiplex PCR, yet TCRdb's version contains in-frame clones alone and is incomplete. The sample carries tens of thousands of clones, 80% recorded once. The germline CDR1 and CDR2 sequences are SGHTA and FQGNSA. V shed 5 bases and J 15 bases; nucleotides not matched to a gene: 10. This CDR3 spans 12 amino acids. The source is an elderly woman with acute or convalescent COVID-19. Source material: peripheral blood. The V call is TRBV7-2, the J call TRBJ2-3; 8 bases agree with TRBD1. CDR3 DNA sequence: TGTGCCAGCAGCCCTAGGACAGGGTTGGGATATTTT. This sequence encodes CASSPRTGLGYF.